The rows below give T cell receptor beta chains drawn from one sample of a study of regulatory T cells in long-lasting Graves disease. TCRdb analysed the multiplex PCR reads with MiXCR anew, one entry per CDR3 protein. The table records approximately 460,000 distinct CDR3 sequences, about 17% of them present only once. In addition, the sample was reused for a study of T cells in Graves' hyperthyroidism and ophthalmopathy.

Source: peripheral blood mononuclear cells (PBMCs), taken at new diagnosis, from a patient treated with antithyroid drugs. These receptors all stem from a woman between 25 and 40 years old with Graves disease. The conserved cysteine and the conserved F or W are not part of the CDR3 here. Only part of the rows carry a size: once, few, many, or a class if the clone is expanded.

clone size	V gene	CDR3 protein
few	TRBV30	AWSVQGFSYEQY
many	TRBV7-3	ASSLRDSRTDTQY
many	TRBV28	AVPFFEGVDYGYT
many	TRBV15	ATQRSRGTEQY
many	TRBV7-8	ASSLDPETQY
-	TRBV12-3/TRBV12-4	ATGTGASPLH
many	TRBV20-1	STSITEAF
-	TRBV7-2	ASSLAQSGSSYNEQF
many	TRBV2	ASRPLAGAFYEQY
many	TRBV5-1	ASSLAGTGAYEQY
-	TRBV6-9	ASSYGASGRVHNEQF
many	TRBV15	ATSRGLAGSEQY
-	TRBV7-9	ASSLEGTSAY
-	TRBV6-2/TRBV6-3	ATSGRPNEQY
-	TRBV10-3	ATRSQGEETQY
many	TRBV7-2	ASNLVRGGYEQY
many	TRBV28	ASSSNAAGEQF
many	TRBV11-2	ASSLFGETQY
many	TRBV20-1	SAREGVMYNEQF
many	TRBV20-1	SATPTFSTDTQY
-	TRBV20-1	SARSPSGETQY
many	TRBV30	AWSVGEIQPQH
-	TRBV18	ASSPGGLADGYEQY
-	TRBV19	ASSSRARASTEAF
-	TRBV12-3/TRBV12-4	ASSFAGPEKLF
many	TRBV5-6	ASSFPGDTQY
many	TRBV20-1	SASIGLSYEQY
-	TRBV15	ATSQVGSLSDEQF
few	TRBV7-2	ASSLRGAHYSTYNSPLH
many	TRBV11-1	ASSLRRGMNTEAF
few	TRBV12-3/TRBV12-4	ASTRASGGYT
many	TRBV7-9	ASSLADRGIHEQY
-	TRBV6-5	ASSYGLPQETQY
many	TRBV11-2	ASSEDPYKLSTGELF
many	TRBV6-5	ASSYSGLGLTSGGETQY